The clone carrying this TCR beta chain was found a few times. What it binds is not known. The PCR ran on 60 Vbeta and 13 Jbeta primers. Clones were read by immunoSEQ multiplex PCR, and TCRdb kept only the in-frame ones, dropping some. The data hold 150,000 or so clones, with about three quarters observed a single time. This sample was taken from a study of cytomegalovirus exposure and HLA in healthy donors. Broader study findings: The classifier was said to identify cytomegalovirus status with high specificity and sensitivity. Usually a TCR sequence was rare, but some public TCRs were found in many donors.

The CDR3 covers 15 residues. The junction had 10 bases not matched to a gene; V was cut back by 4 bases and J by 8 bases. Per the germline V gene, CDR1 is SGHVS and CDR2 is FQNEAQ. The rearrangement links TRBV7-8 to TRBJ2-1; 8 bases are shared with TRBD2. The sequenced material came from PBMCs. The TCR comes from a young man in good health and CMV-seropositive. The CDR3 nucleotides are TGTGCCAGCAGCTCACGAGGGGGACTAGGACATGAGCAGTTCTTC. Protein product: CASSSRGGLGHEQFF.